The sequence of this T cell receptor (beta chain) was determined in a study of shared clonotypes between healthy human individuals. Produced via immunoSEQ multiplex PCR; TCRdb's table is partial and in-frame only. The sample holds about 1,800,000 clones, about 95% seen once. This clone was counted a single time. The CDR3 consists of 12 residues. Germline CDR1 reads GTSNPN; CDR2 reads SVGIG (reference sequence). Trimming pared 0 bases from V and 2 bases from J, leaving 5 bases between. Naive CD8 populations comprised CD45RO-negative cells positively selected for CCR7, excluding terminally differentiated effector memory CD45RA+ cells. The donor population consisted of healthy HIV-negative adults with no recent acute infections or vaccinations. Adults of Caucasian background living in Nashville, Tennessee made up all donors.

This chain joins TRBV30 and TRBJ2-7, with D perhaps matching TRBD1 (5 bases). The sequencing input was naive CD8+ T cells sorted from blood. This sequence was found in a man younger than 35 in good health. The DNA of the CDR3 is TGTGCCTGGAGTGTACAGGCCTACGAGCAGTACTTC. Translated: CAWSVQAYEQYF.